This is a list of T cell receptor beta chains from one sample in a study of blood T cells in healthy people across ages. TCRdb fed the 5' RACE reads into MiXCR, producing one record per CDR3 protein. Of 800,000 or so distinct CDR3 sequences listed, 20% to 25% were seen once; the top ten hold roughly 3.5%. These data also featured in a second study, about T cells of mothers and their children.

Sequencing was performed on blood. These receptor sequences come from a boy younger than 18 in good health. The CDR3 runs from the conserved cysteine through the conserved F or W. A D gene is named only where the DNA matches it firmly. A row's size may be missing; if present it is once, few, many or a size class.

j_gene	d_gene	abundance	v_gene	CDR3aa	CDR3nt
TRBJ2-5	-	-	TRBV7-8	CASSMLDRETQYF	TGTGCCAGCAGCATGTTGGACAGAGAGACCCAGTACTTC
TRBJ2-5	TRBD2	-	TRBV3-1	CATAGDSGPQETQYF	TGTGCCACTGCCGGGGATAGCGGGCCCCAGGAGACCCAGTACTTC
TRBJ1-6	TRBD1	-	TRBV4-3	CASSHDGQGYNSPLHF	TGCGCCAGCAGCCACGATGGACAGGGGTATAATTCACCCCTCCACTTT
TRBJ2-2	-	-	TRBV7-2	CASSRGIYTGELFF	TGTGCCAGCAGCCGTGGGATTTACACCGGGGAGCTGTTTTTT
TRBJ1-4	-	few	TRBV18	CASSRDSGNEKLFF	TGTGCCAGCTCACGGGACTCCGGTAATGAAAAACTGTTTTTT
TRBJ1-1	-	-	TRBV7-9	CASSLVGSAGADF	TGTGCCAGCAGCTTAGTGGGGTCGGCAGGGGCAGACTTT
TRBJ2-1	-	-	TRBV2	CASSGGRAEQFF	TGTGCCAGCAGTGGGGGACGGGCTGAGCAGTTCTTC
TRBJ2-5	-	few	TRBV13	CASSLRQYQETQYF	TGTGCCAGCAGCCTCCGACAGTACCAAGAGACCCAGTACTTC
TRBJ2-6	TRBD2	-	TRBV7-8	CASSLLLADSSGANVLTF	TGTGCCAGCAGCTTACTACTAGCGGACAGCTCTGGGGCCAACGTCCTGACTTTC
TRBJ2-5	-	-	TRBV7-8	CASRLYMAQETQYF	TGTGCCAGCAGGCTGTACATGGCCCAAGAGACCCAGTACTTC
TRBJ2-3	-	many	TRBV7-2	CASSLAAVDHTQYF	TGTGCCAGCAGCTTAGCCGCAGTCGACCATACGCAGTATTTT
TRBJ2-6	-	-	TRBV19	CASSTDLTGANVLTF	TGTGCCAGTAGTACGGACTTAACTGGGGCCAACGTCCTGACTTTC
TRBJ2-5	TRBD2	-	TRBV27	CASKQTLGLAGVGTQYF	TGTGCCAGCAAACAGACCCTGGGACTAGCGGGGGTCGGGACCCAGTACTTC
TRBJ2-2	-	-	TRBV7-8	CASSLGAGTTGELFF	TGTGCCAGCAGCTTAGGGGCAGGGACCACCGGGGAGCTGTTTTTT
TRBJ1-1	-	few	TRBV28	CASRGPPGEAFF	TGTGCCAGTCGGGGGCCCCCGGGGGAAGCTTTCTTT
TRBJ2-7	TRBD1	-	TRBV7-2	CASATRTGGDHEQYF	TGTGCCAGCGCGACTAGGACAGGGGGCGACCACGAGCAGTACTTC
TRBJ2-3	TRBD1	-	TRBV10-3	CAISSPGTGVGDTQYF	TGTGCCATCAGCTCCCCAGGGACAGGGGTCGGAGATACGCAGTATTTT
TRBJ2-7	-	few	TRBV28	CASSQGTMREQYF	TGTGCCAGCAGCCAAGGGACAATGAGGGAGCAGTACTTC
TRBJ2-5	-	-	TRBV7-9	CASSLLREVETQYF	TGTGCCAGCAGCTTATTGAGGGAAGTGGAGACCCAGTACTTC
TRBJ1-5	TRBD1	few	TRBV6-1	CASDWDPGQGYNQPQHF	TGTGCCAGCGATTGGGATCCCGGACAGGGGTACAATCAGCCCCAGCATTTT
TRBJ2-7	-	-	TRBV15	CATSSPSPGLVYEQYF	TGTGCCACCAGCAGTCCTTCGCCGGGACTCGTCTACGAGCAGTACTTC
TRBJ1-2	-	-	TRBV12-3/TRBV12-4	CASSLTGRGLRGLYGYTF	TGTGCCAGCAGTTTAACAGGGAGGGGACTCAGGGGACTCTATGGCTACACCTTC
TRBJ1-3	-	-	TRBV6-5	CASSPTGRNTIYF	TGTGCCAGCAGTCCTACAGGGAGAAACACCATATATTTT
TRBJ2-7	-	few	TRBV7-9	CASSVQGNPYEQYF	TGTGCCAGCAGCGTACAGGGTAACCCCTACGAGCAGTACTTC
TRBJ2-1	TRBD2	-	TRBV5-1	CASSLSTSGYSEQFF	TGCGCCAGCAGCTTGTCGACTAGCGGATACAGTGAGCAGTTCTTC
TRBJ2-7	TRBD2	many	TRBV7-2	CASSLVGGSYEQYF	TGTGCCAGCAGCTTAGTAGGCGGGAGTTACGAGCAGTACTTC
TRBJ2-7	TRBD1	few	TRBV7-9	CASSSLQQGATYEQYF	TGTGCCAGCAGCTCCCTCCAACAGGGGGCCACCTACGAGCAGTACTTC
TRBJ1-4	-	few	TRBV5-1	CASSLGDLNEKLFF	TGCGCCAGCAGTTTGGGGGACCTAAATGAAAAACTGTTTTTT
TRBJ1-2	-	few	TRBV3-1	CASSQEAQRYGYTF	TGTGCCAGCAGCCAAGAAGCACAGCGCTATGGCTACACCTTC
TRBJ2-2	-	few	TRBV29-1	CSVGTLNTGELFF	TGCAGCGTTGGGACTCTAAACACCGGGGAGCTGTTTTTT
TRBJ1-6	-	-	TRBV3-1	CASSQGVFVALHF	TGTGCCAGCAGCCAAGGAGTATTCGTGGCCCTCCACTTT
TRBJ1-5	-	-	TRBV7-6	CASSLGANGNQPQHF	TGTGCCAGCAGCTTAGGGGCGAATGGCAATCAGCCCCAGCATTTT
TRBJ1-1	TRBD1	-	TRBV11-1	CASHREGARTEAFF	TGTGCCAGCCACCGGGAGGGGGCAAGAACTGAAGCTTTCTTT
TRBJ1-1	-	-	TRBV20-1	CSARDRTNTEAFF	TGCAGTGCTAGAGATAGAACGAACACTGAAGCTTTCTTT
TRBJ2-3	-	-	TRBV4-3	CASSQVQLTDTQYF	TGCGCCAGCAGCCAAGTGCAGCTCACAGATACGCAGTATTTT
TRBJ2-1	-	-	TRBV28	CATSLELAHEQFF	TGTGCCACCAGCCTCGAACTAGCCCATGAGCAGTTCTTC
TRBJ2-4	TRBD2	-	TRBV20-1	CSAGGGVPKNIQYF	TGCAGTGCTGGCGGGGGGGTTCCCAAAAACATTCAGTACTTC
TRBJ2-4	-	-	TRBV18	CASSPPEGSNIQYF	TGTGCCAGCTCACCACCGGAGGGTTCAAACATTCAGTACTTC
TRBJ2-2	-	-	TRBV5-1	CASITDPLGAGELFF	TGCGCCAGCATCACAGACCCACTTGGCGCCGGGGAGCTGTTTTTT
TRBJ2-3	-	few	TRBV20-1	CSASNRILDGSGADTQYF	TGCAGTGCTAGTAATCGAATTCTCGACGGGAGTGGGGCAGATACGCAGTATTTT
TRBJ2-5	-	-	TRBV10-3	CAISENLDGGETQYF	TGTGCCATCAGTGAGAACCTCGATGGTGGGGAGACCCAGTACTTC
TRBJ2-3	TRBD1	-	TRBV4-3	CASSQGARGPDTQYF	TGCGCCAGCAGCCAAGGTGCCAGGGGGCCAGATACGCAGTATTTT
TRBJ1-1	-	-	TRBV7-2	CASSLGPGWGANTEAFF	TGTGCCAGCAGCTTAGGGCCGGGCTGGGGCGCGAACACTGAAGCTTTCTTT
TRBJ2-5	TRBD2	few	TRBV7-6	CASSGGLAGTTQYF	TGTGCCAGCAGCGGTGGACTAGCGGGCACGACCCAGTACTTC
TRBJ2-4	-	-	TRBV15	CATSRDRDPGGNIQYF	TGTGCCACCAGCAGAGATCGGGACCCAGGAGGGAACATTCAGTACTTC
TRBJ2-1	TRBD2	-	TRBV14	CASSQISRGGREQFF	TGTGCCAGCAGCCAAATTTCCCGGGGGGGAAGGGAGCAGTTCTTC